This TCR beta chain derives from a study of blood T cell repertoires in COVID-19. As for the study in general: PBMCs, B-cell-depleted T cells, or T cells were the source of the cDNA or gDNA that made up the material.

Per the original data handling: How many nucleated cells were present was estimated from reference gene primer amplification. TCRdb keeps only in-frame clones here, not all; method: immunoSEQ multiplex PCR. That table supplies the V and J calls and clone size; D and trimming were determined from the DNA. Of roughly 430,000 clones in the sample, roughly 86% were seen once. Everyone who took part was roughly 18 to 89 years old, and they came from over 20 US areas. Assignments of participants to cohorts depended upon their own reported clinical history. V lost 4 bases to trimming and J lost 6 bases; unmatched junction nucleotides: 7. The CDR3 is 14 amino acids. CDR1 is SGHRS and CDR2 is YFSETQ in the germline V gene.

The sequencing sample was made of PBMCs or T cells enriched from blood (not recorded which). This chain uses TRBV5-1 with TRBJ2-1, with 7 bases aligning to TRBD2. This clonotype originated in a woman between 35 and 50 years old with acute COVID-19. In nucleotides, the CDR3 is TGCGCCAGCAGCCCCTCCGGCGGGGGCAATGAGCAGTTCTTC. It yields the protein CASSPSGGGNEQFF.